The 22 T cell receptor beta chains reported below all come from one sample, sequenced in a study of T cell responses to AZD1222 COVID-19 vaccine. Profiled with immunoSEQ multiplex PCR; TCRdb holds only in-frame clones, not every one. The data show nearly 110,000 clones, roughly 87% seen once. Specimen: peripheral blood, collected 28 days after the second AZD1222 dose. The source is an adult who received the AZD1222 COVID-19 vaccine.

The chain joins TRBV28 to TRBJ2-7; 8 bases agree with TRBD2. The CDR3 has 12 residues. The germline V gene encodes CDR1 MDHEN and CDR2 SYDVKM. Trimming took 8 bases from V and 6 from J; bases not matched to a gene: 6. Written as DNA, the CDR3 is TGTGCCAGCTATAGCGGGGTCGGCGAGCAGTACTTC. It translates to CASYSGVGEQYF.

The J gene is TRBJ1-4, the V gene TRBV28; unclear D gene. The CDR3 contains 13 residues. Looked up from germline, CDR1 is MDHEN and CDR2 is SYDVKM. V gave up 3 bases and J gave up 5 bases, with 7 bases separating them. The CDR3 reads CASSFRQNEKLFF. In nucleotides, the CDR3 is TGTGCCAGCAGTTTTCGACAAAATGAAAAACTGTTTTTT.

This clone was counted once. J is TRBJ2-3 and V is TRBV18, with no clear D. Trimming took 3 bases from V and 6 from J, leaving 10 bases between them. Per germline, CDR1 KGHSH and CDR2 LQKENI. The CDR3 runs to 13 residues. The CDR3 nucleotides are TGTGCCAGCTCACCCCCCACTCGGGATACGCAGTATTTT. It yields the protein CASSPPTRDTQYF. Using reference TRBV18 and TRBJ2-3 for the parts outside the CDR3, the full variable domain is NAGVMQNPRHLVRRRGQEARLRCSPMKGHSHVYWYRQLPEEGLKFMVYLQKENIIDESGMPKERFSAEFPKEGPSILRIQQVVRGDSAAYFCASSPPTRDTQYFGPGTRLTVL.

This CDR3 is CASSPRGGQETQYF. The DNA for the CDR3 is TGTGCCAGCTCACCAAGAGGGGGGCAAGAGACCCAGTACTTC. The chain couples TRBV18 to TRBJ2-5; possibly TRBD1 or TRBD2 for D (6 bases each). The germline gives CDR1 KGHSH, CDR2 LQKENI. V gave up 2 bases and J gave up 2 bases, with 9 bases separating them. The CDR3 sequence is 14 residues long.

About this clone: The sample has other DNA sequences that encode this CDR3 too. This sequence joins TRBV7-8 and TRBJ1-5; a possible D gene is TRBD1 (5 bases). Germline assignment: CDR1 SGHVS and CDR2 FQNEAQ. V gave up 5 bases and J gave up 6 bases, with 11 bases separating them. The CDR3 consists of 13 residues. The CDR3 spells CASSRAGRQPQHF. The CDR3 nucleotides read TGTGCCAGCAGCCGAGCGGGGCGTCAGCCCCAGCATTTT.

The chain recombines TRBV2 with TRBJ1-4, with D perhaps matching TRBD1 (5 bases). The length of the CDR3 is 15 residues. Trimming stripped 0 bases from V and 6 bases from J, with 11 bases between. Per the germline V gene, CDR1 is SNHLY and CDR2 is FYNNEI. As DNA, the CDR3 is TGTGCCAGCAGTGAAGCCGGGGGGATAGATGAAAAACTGTTTTTT. Its protein product is CASSEAGGIDEKLFF.

The chain joins TRBV6-2 or TRBV6-3 to TRBJ2-4, with D possibly being TRBD1 or TRBD2 (5 bases each). The germline CDR1 and CDR2 sequences are MNHEY and SVGEGT. V lost 0 bases to trimming and J lost 7 bases, with 7 bases between them. The CDR3 loop spans 13 amino acids. This CDR3 reads CASSYSGENIQYF. DNA of the CDR3: TGTGCCAGCAGTTACTCAGGGGAGAACATTCAGTACTTC.

The chain is built from TRBV19 and TRBJ1-2, with 8 bases lining up with TRBD1. The CDR3 spans 18 residues. The V and J ends lost 7 bases and 2 bases, in that order; junction bases with no gene match: 18. Per the germline V gene, CDR1 is LNHDA and CDR2 is SQIVND (reference sequence). In nucleotides, the CDR3 is TGTGCCAGTACCACAATGCGGTTGACAGGGGAGGGAAACTATGGCTACACCTTC. It encodes CASTTMRLTGEGNYGYTF.

This chain uses TRBV10-1 with TRBJ1-1; no definite D call. CDR1 and CDR2 (germline): WNHNN, SYGVQD (reference sequence). V lost 6 bases to trimming and J lost 6 bases, with 14 bases between them. The CDR3 totals 13 residues. The chain's CDR3 is CASSQTLGAEAFF. The CDR3 nucleotides are TGCGCCAGCAGCCAGACCTTGGGCGCTGAAGCTTTCTTT.

The V gene is TRBV30, the J gene TRBJ1-1; TRBD1 matches 7 bases. J gave up 6 bases and V 3 bases, and 16 bases lay outside the gene matches. CDR1 and CDR2 (germline): GTSNPN, SVGIG (reference sequence). The CDR3 runs to 16 residues. CDR3 nucleotide sequence: TGTGCCTGGAGGGTTACCCAAATTCAGGGGGAAGCTGAAGCTTTCTTT. Protein: CAWRVTQIQGEAEAFF.

The chain has TRBV5-1 and TRBJ2-5, with TRBD1 as a possible D gene (5 bases). The length of the CDR3 is 14 residues. V was cut by 2 bases and J by 0 bases, with 8 bases left in between. Germline V gene lookup returns CDR1 SGHRS and CDR2 YFSETQ. CDR3 DNA: TGCGCCAGCAGCTTCCAGGGTAACCAAGAGACCCAGTACTTC. This sequence encodes CASSFQGNQETQYF.

The rearrangement joins TRBV6-1 to TRBJ2-6; D is undetermined. V shed 2 bases and J shed 0 bases, with 8 bases lying between them. This CDR3 is built from 16 residues. Germline V gene sequence: CDR1 MNHNS, CDR2 SASEGT. The CDR3 reads CASSENTASGANVLTF. The CDR3, as DNA: TGTGCCAGCAGTGAAAATACGGCCTCTGGGGCCAACGTCCTGACTTTC.

This chain links TRBV4-3 with TRBJ1-3, with 7 bases lining up with TRBD1. CDR1 is LGHNA, CDR2 YSLEER, per germline. V lost 1 base, J lost 8 bases, and 8 bases stayed unmatched. The CDR3 consists of 15 residues. The CDR3 protein is CASSQARAGGDTIYF. The DNA of the CDR3 is TGCGCCAGCAGCCAAGCTCGGGCAGGGGGAGACACCATATATTTT.

The rearrangement uses TRBV18 and TRBJ1-2, with D possibly matching TRBD1 (5 bases). CDR1 is KGHSH, CDR2 LQKENI, per germline. V was pared by 3 bases and J by 4 bases, with 15 bases between. The length of the CDR3 is 15 residues. CDR3 DNA: TGTGCCAGCTCACCGGTACAGGCCTGGGGCTATGGCTACACCTTC. It yields the protein CASSPVQAWGYGYTF.

V usage is TRBV4-3 and J usage is TRBJ1-2, with D tentatively TRBD1 (5 bases). Germline values: CDR1 LGHNA, CDR2 YSLEER. V gave up 0 bases and J gave up 4 bases, with 12 bases separating them. The CDR3 sequence is 15 residues long. CDR3 nucleotide sequence: TGCGCCAGCAGCCAAGATATAGGACAAAGCTATGGCTACACCTTC. Translation: CASSQDIGQSYGYTF.

This chain's CDR3 is CASSQDTGTGELFF. In DNA, the CDR3 is TGCGCCAGCAGCCAGGACACGGGCACCGGGGAGCTGTTTTTT. The V gene is TRBV4-3, the J gene TRBJ2-2; weak D call: TRBD1 (5 bases). The CDR3 contains 14 residues. Germline-derived CDR1 and CDR2 are LGHNA and YSLEER. V lost 3 bases and J lost 4, with 9 bases in between.

The chain joins TRBV6-5 to TRBJ2-1, with a weak D call TRBD2 (6 bases). The germline V gene encodes CDR1 MNHEY and CDR2 SVGAGI. Deletions cut 6 bases from V and 3 bases from J, with 12 bases between. This CDR3 has 14 residues. The CDR3 region has the DNA TGTGCCAGCAGGGCGGGACTTATCTACAATGAGCAGTTCTTC. Translation gives CASRAGLIYNEQFF.

The rearrangement joins TRBV10-3 to TRBJ1-3, with D maybe TRBD1 (6 bases). Germline V gene sequence: CDR1 ENHRY, CDR2 SYGVKD. V was cut by 4 bases and J by 0 bases, with 10 bases left in between. The CDR3 consists of 15 residues. CDR3 in amino acids: CAISAGHISGNTIYF. CDR3 nucleotide sequence: TGTGCCATCAGTGCGGGACACATCTCTGGAAACACCATATATTTT.

V usage is TRBV29-1 and J usage is TRBJ1-1; D unresolved. The CDR3 is made up of 13 amino acids. The germline CDR1 and CDR2 sequences are SQVTM and ANQGSEA. V was shortened by 8 bases and J by 1 base, with 14 bases between the two germline ends. CDR3 sequence: CSTTRIANTEAFF. CDR3 DNA sequence: TGCAGCACCACACGGATAGCGAACACTGAAGCTTTCTTT.

The chain carries TRBV4-1 and TRBJ1-2; TRBD1 might be the D (5 bases). The CDR3 sequence is 14 residues long. V lost 4 bases, J lost 5 bases, and 14 bases lay in between. From germline, CDR1 is MGHRA and CDR2 YSYEKL. DNA of the CDR3: TGCGCCAGCAGCCCGACGGGGGTTTGGTATGGCTACACCTTC. Translating it yields CASSPTGVWYGYTF.

The rearrangement links TRBV6-4 to TRBJ1-2, with 8 bases identical to TRBD1. The germline gives CDR1 MRHNA, CDR2 SNTAGT. This CDR3 has 16 residues. V gave up 6 bases and J gave up 5 bases; unmatched junction bases: 14. In nucleotides, the CDR3 is TGTGCCAGCAGCGGGGTAACTAGACAGGGGCGATATGGCTACACCTTC. Residues: CASSGVTRQGRYGYTF.

The rearrangement uses TRBV28 and TRBJ1-1, with D uncertain. The length of the CDR3 is 14 residues. Germline loops: CDR1 MDHEN, CDR2 SYDVKM. Trimming pared 3 bases from V and 3 bases from J, leaving 11 bases between. The DNA of the CDR3 is TGTGCCAGCAGTTTGCTGGGCGGGGACACTGAAGCTTTCTTT. Its translation: CASSLLGGDTEAFF.